A single sample gave rise to the 15 T cell receptor beta chains below, sequenced in a study of breast tumors, draining lymph nodes, adjacent tissues. MiXCR, run by TCRdb on the multiplex PCR reads, gives a single entry per CDR3 protein. The table records about 6,600 distinct CDR3 sequences, roughly 44% of them present only once. Sequencing was performed on tumor-adjacent breast tissue. These receptors were collected from a female donor with breast cancer. Some clones in this sample may be carry-over from other donors' samples.

In this sample, this clonotype is medium-sized. This chain connects TRBV6-2 or TRBV6-3 to TRBJ2-2; 7 bases fit TRBD2. The CDR3 spans 17 residues. Germline-derived CDR1 and CDR2 are MNHEY and SVGEGT. J was trimmed by 5 bases and V by 5 bases; bases with no gene match: 14. The CDR3, as DNA: TGTGCCAGCAGTCCGGACTACCCCTCGCGGGGGACCGGGGAGCTGTTTTTT. This codes for CASSPDYPSRGTGELFF.

This chain links TRBV2 with TRBJ1-4; D is perhaps TRBD1 (6 bases). The CDR3 has 15 residues. Germline CDR1 SNHLY, CDR2 FYNNEI. The V end lost 6 bases, the J end lost 1 base, and 12 bases lay between the germline ends. The CDR3 loop is CASRFQGRTNEKLFF. CDR3 in DNA: TGTGCCAGCAGGTTCCAGGGGAGAACTAATGAAAAACTGTTTTTT.

The sample holds many counts of this clonotype. This rearrangement joins TRBV5-1 to TRBJ2-1; a weak D match, TRBD2 (6 bases). V lost 5 bases, J lost 7 bases, and 7 bases lay in between. This CDR3 has 11 amino acids. The V gene's germline CDR1 is SGHRS and CDR2 YFSETQ. CDR3 nucleotides: TGCGCCAGCAGGGCGGGAAATGAGCAGTTCTTC. Its protein product is CASRAGNEQFF.

The rearrangement joins TRBV20-1 to TRBJ2-5; D remains unclear. The V and J ends lost 0 bases and 0 bases respectively, with 5 bases between them. Per germline, CDR1 DFQATT and CDR2 SNEGSKA (reference sequence). CDR3 length equals 13 residues. CDR3 bases: TGCAGTGCTAGAGATCTGTACCAAGAGACCCAGTACTTC. This sequence encodes CSARDLYQETQYF.

Within the sample, this clonotype is large (0.1 to 1%). The chain recombines TRBV29-1 with TRBJ2-5; a weak D match, TRBD1 (6 bases). The CDR3 extends over 11 amino acids. Germline values: CDR1 SQVTM, CDR2 ANQGSEA. Trimming removed 7 bases at V and 4 bases at J, with 10 bases between. CDR3 DNA sequence: TGCAGCGCAGGGGCGCGAGAGACCCAGTACTTC. Encoded protein: CSAGARETQYF.

This clonotype came up many times. This sequence joins TRBV7-9 and TRBJ2-1, with TRBD1 matching 7 bases. CDR1 SEHNR and CDR2 FQNEAQ come from the germline V gene (reference sequence). J lost 10 bases, V lost 6 bases, and 6 bases had no gene match. CDR3 length: 12 amino acids. Written as DNA, the CDR3 is TGTGCCAGCAGTTTCACAGGGGAGGAGCAGTTCTTC. Translation gives CASSFTGEEQFF.

The sample holds one count of this clonotype. This chain joins TRBV10-2 and TRBJ2-3; no reliable D call. Trimming removed 3 bases from V and 9 bases from J, with 7 bases in between. The CDR3 runs 11 residues. Germline-derived CDR1 and CDR2 are WSHSY and SAAADI. The chain's CDR3 is CASSDRQTQYF. The CDR3 nucleotides read TGCGCCAGCAGTGATCGCCAAACGCAGTATTTT.

This clonotype was recorded once. Since no conserved phenylalanine or tryptophan closes the CDR3, a read error is the likely cause. CDR3 amino acids: CASSLADYNEQFY. The CDR3 nucleotides read TGTGCCAGCAGCCTAGCGGATTACAATGAGCAGTTCTAC. This rearrangement joins TRBV6-1 to TRBJ2-1, with TRBD2 matching over 7 bases. The V segment lost 6 bases and the J segment 4 bases; nucleotides outside the gene matches: 3. Germline V gene data show CDR1 as MNHNS and CDR2 as SASEGT. This CDR3 contains 13 residues.

This clonotype was detected once. The CDR3 bases are TGTGCCAGCAGCGGGATAGCGGGAATTCGGACAGATACGCAGTATTTT. The encoded protein is CASSGIAGIRTDTQYF. This chain connects TRBV9 to TRBJ2-3, with 8 bases identical to TRBD2. V trimming: 3 bases; J trimming: 3 bases; junction bases outside the gene matches: 9. The CDR3 is made up of 16 amino acids. Germline V gene sequence: CDR1 SGDLS, CDR2 YYNGEE.

In this sample, this clonotype turned up many times. The V gene is TRBV18, the J gene TRBJ1-5; a possible D gene is TRBD1 (6 bases). This CDR3 region has 14 residues. V was pared by 3 bases and J by 8 bases, with 14 bases between. From germline, CDR1 is KGHSH and CDR2 LQKENI. The CDR3 here is CASSPWGGAEPQHF. CDR3 DNA sequence: TGTGCCAGCTCACCTTGGGGGGGCGCAGAGCCCCAGCATTTT.

To note about this clonotype: The junction differs from germline at one of its ends, possibly a read error. The chain employs TRBV27 and TRBJ2-1, with 8 bases fitting TRBD1. Germline CDR1 is MNHEY and CDR2 is SMNVEV (reference sequence). The CDR3 spans 15 residues. CDR3 bases: TGTGCCAGCAGTCACACCGGGACAGGTCGGAATGGGCAGTTCTTC. This sequence encodes CASSHTGTGRNGQFF.

The chain couples TRBV20-1 to TRBJ1-6; D is undetermined. The ends were cut back, 0 bases at V and 10 bases at J, with 16 bases in the middle. CDR3 size: 15 residues. CDR1 is DFQATT and CDR2 is SNEGSKA in the germline V gene (reference sequence). Here the CDR3 reads CSARELTNTNSPLHF. The CDR3 DNA reads as TGCAGTGCTAGAGAACTGACCAATACAAACTCACCCCTCCACTTT.

This clonotype is categorized as medium-sized (0.01 to 0.1%). This rearrangement joins TRBV4-2 to TRBJ2-1; TRBD1 agrees at 7 bases. With 2 bases clipped from V and 2 bases from J, the junction kept 3 bases outside the gene matches. From germline, CDR1 is LGHNA and CDR2 YNFKEQ. This CDR3 contains 15 residues. The CDR3 bases are TGTGCCAGCAGCCAAAACAGGGGACCCTACAATGAGCAGTTCTTC. Its protein is CASSQNRGPYNEQFF.

This clonotype was found a few times. The junction differs from germline at one of its ends, possibly a read error. The J gene is TRBJ2-3, the V gene TRBV5-1, with D possibly matching TRBD2 (6 bases). In germline, CDR1 is SGHRS, CDR2 YFSETQ. The CDR3 extends over 12 amino acids. CDR3 sequence: CASNLEGSTQYF. The CDR3 DNA is TGCGCCAGCAACTTGGAGGGATCTACGCAGTATTTT.

This clonotype has just a few counts. The V call is TRBV5-4, the J call TRBJ2-7, with 8 bases identical to TRBD1. This CDR3 region has 16 residues. Trimming at V came to 3 bases and at J to 2 bases, leaving 10 bases not matched to a gene. Per germline, CDR1 SGHNT and CDR2 YYREEE (reference sequence). CDR3 residues: CASSSGRGLGTYEQYF. The CDR3 nucleotides are TGTGCCAGCAGCTCGGGCAGGGGGCTAGGGACCTACGAGCAGTACTTC. The full variable domain, completed using reference TRBV5-4 and TRBJ2-7, is ETGVTQSPTHLIKTRGQQVTLRCSSQSGHNTVSWYQQALGQGPQFIFQYYREEENGRGNFPPRFSGLQFPNYSSELNVNALELDDSALYLCASSSGRGLGTYEQYFGPGTRLTVT.